This TCR beta chain appears in the sequencing data of a study of blood T cell repertoires in COVID-19 (TCRdb year 2020). Some background on the complete study: The collaborator samples originated in the United States, Italy and Spain and spanned the acute and convalescent phases of COVID-19. Samples were obtained from the ongoing ImmuneRACE study (first 160 participants) and from 1,254 subjects provided by 6 global collaborators. A freely available public database, intended as a resource for researchers studying the immune response to SARS-CoV-2, is where the repertoires were released. A de-identified subject ID, COVID-19 status, age in years and sex were almost always included in the sample metadata. Where available, HLA class I and class II types were obtained from metadata supplied by the sample provider rather than from assay-based typing. The material from the prospective study consisted of cDNA or gDNA derived from T cells, B-cell-depleted T cells, or PBMCs. Subjects who had been exposed to COVID-19, were actively infected with it, or had recovered from it provided the deeply sampled blood TCRbeta repertoires that made up the dataset. What the research found in general, with its limitations: The quantity of clinical and demographic metadata differed by source and by participant and was supplied without curation.

The immunoSEQ Assay, a bias-controlled multiplex PCR, was used to amplify TCRbeta CDR3 regions from genomic DNA. Per the original workflow: Within the assay, amplification of reference gene primers was used to estimate how many nucleated cells each sample contained. Sequence reads were collapsed and filtered to measure the absolute abundance of every unique TCRbeta CDR3 rearrangement. For each sample, productive Simpson clonality was calculated as the square root of Simpson's diversity index over productive rearrangements. The table comes from immuneACCESS by way of TCRdb, which keeps in-frame sequences with V and J called. Part of the clones is missing from these tables; in studies checked, under half for an unresolved V gene and the rest for unknown reasons. The V and J calls and the clone size are those of that table, but D and trimming were determined from the DNA. In all, the sample holds roughly 140,000 clones, and around 80% of those were seen once. The ten largest clonotypes hold 30% to 45% of the sample.

There are 17 amino acids in the CDR3, from cysteine to phenylalanine inclusive. Only CDR3 DNA remains: 51 bases, in frame from the first base. Trimming takes 2 bases from V and 4 bases from J, and the germline ends sit 21 bases apart. As encoded in the germline V gene, CDR1 is WSHSY while CDR2 is SAAADI. Comment on this clone: Its antigen has not been determined. No much larger clone is present one base from it, and per-base qualities are unavailable.

Whole blood was collected in K2EDTA tubes by collaborating institutions according to the institutions' own protocols. For TCRbeta analysis, collaborators shipped samples as frozen whole blood, isolated PBMCs, or DNA extracted from either of those sample types. Sequenced input: peripheral blood. The sequence came from a human donor in a cohort sampled during active COVID-19. The sequence joins TRBV10-2 to TRBJ2-7, with a weak D call of TRBD1 (6 bases match). At the DNA level, the sequence is TGCGCCAGCAGTGAGAGAAACTCCGGGACACACCCATACGAGCAGTACTTC. Its coded protein is CASSERNSGTHPYEQYF.